The source of this T cell receptor (beta chain) is a study of blood T cell repertoires in COVID-19. Original processing notes: Reference gene primers were amplified, and this amplification served to estimate nucleated cell counts. This table comes from immunoSEQ multiplex PCR, and its TCRdb copy is limited to in-frame clones, with some not included. That table supplies the V and J calls and clone size; D and trimming were determined from the DNA. In the table there are hundreds of thousands of clones, over 85% of which are singletons. CDR3 length: 16 residues. The ends lost 4 bases at V and 4 bases at J; junction bases unmatched: 7. Germline V gives CDR1 MNHEY, CDR2 SVGAGI.

The rearrangement uses TRBV6-5 and TRBJ2-5; 12 positions agree with TRBD2. The sample taken for sequencing was PBMCs or T cells enriched from blood (not recorded which). The clonotype comes from a man in his 60s who had recovered from COVID-19. The DNA of the CDR3 is TGTGCCAGCAGTTTACTAGCGGGGGGCCGTGGAGAGACCCAGTACTTC. It encodes CASSLLAGGRGETQYF.